The source of this T cell receptor beta chain is a study of PD-L1 blockade in urothelial cancer (dated by TCRdb to about 2017). The study in broad terms: All patients started therapy around 2014 and received atezolizumab 1,200 mg intravenously every 3 weeks. About 85% of the 29 patients were males with bladder-origin urothelial cancer, and about 65% of the 29 reported a prior smoking history. Patients had an ECOG performance status of 0 or 1 and had received between 0 and 3 prior chemotherapy regimens. Blood samples were analyzed at 3 weeks after treatment start (second dose) and at 6 weeks after treatment start. Blood samples yielded a median of around 150,000 T cells and roughly 80,000 unique TCRs, with median clonality approximately 0.08. An exploratory multi-omic analysis was conducted of the somatic, immune and clinical correlates of response to PD-L1 blockade with atezolizumab in urothelial cancer. Pretreatment tumor samples and matched peripheral blood, collected serially before and after atezolizumab treatment, underwent TCR sequencing. Durable clinical benefit was defined as progression-free survival longer than 6 months, and TCR features were also tested against progression-free and overall survival. In the same patients, pretreatment tumors underwent whole exome sequencing and RNA sequencing in addition to TCR sequencing. Durable clinical benefit was achieved by nine patients but not by the remaining 20. Pretreatment blood TCR-seq was available for under 35 patients, at least one posttreatment blood collection was obtained for approximately 25 patients, and tumor TCR-seq was available for approximately 25 patients. What the authors observed across the whole study: Among patients with durable benefit, tumor-associated TCR clones showed greater expansion in peripheral blood 3 weeks after treatment started (n ≈ 21, p = 0.022). Small sample size (n ≈ 29) and many exploratory analyses mean the results are intended to be hypothesis-generating. A pretreatment peripheral blood TCR clonality below the median was linked to improved progression-free and overall survival.

To estimate absolute template abundance from read counts, synthetic TCR analog templates were spiked into each PCR. Using the immunoSEQ assay, TCRbeta CDR3 regions were amplified from genomic DNA with bias-controlled V and J gene primers. Sequencing of rearranged TCRbeta segments was done at approximately 20X coverage. In the original analysis: Sequencing errors were corrected by clustering and CDR3s were annotated against IMGT to assign V, D and J genes. Downstream analyses used only productive TCRbeta rearrangements, leaving out any out-of-frame or stop-codon sequences. Clonality was calculated as one minus the Shannon entropy normalized by the log of the number of unique productive sequences. Fisher's exact test with Benjamini-Hochberg correction, at a threshold of adjusted p below 0.01, was used to find clones that differed between time points or between blood and tumor. The table was pulled from immuneACCESS by TCRdb, which kept in-frame rearrangements only. Such tables lose some clones; where checked, under half of the loss comes from unresolved V genes, and the rest has no known cause. The DNA gave D and trimming, while V, J and clone size come from that table. The sample profile shows tens of thousands of clones; around 82% of them were found once. The ten largest make up roughly 7.1% of the sample.

As regards this clone: Which antigen it targets is not known. No base qualities exist here, and no much larger clone lies one base off it.

The label giving this sample's time point can be read as: pretreatment peripheral blood. The cohort included 29 patients with locally advanced or metastatic urothelial carcinoma who were treated at Memorial Sloan Kettering on a trial protocol. Peripheral blood mononuclear cells were collected pretreatment and during treatment, at between 1 and 8 total time points per patient. The Qiagen DNeasy Blood extraction kit was used to purify genomic DNA from total PBMCs and from tumor samples. PBMCs were collected pretreatment and during treatment and were isolated and stored as previously described. V loses 3 bases, J loses 8 bases, and the germline ends lie 8 bases apart. Its CDR3 holds 12 amino acids, cysteine through phenylalanine. Kept here is only the CDR3 DNA, which spans 36 bases and is read in frame from base 1. Via the germline V gene, CDR1 is KGHSH and CDR2 LQKENI.

The receptor's source is a man aged 55 to 70 with urothelial cancer. The sequencing used PBMCs, collected around atezolizumab (anti-PD-L1) treatment. This chain is built from TRBV18 and TRBJ2-1; there is no confident call for the D gene. CDR3 region: CASSPLQDEQFF. In nucleotides, the sequence is TGTGCCAGCTCACCCTTGCAGGATGAGCAGTTCTTC.